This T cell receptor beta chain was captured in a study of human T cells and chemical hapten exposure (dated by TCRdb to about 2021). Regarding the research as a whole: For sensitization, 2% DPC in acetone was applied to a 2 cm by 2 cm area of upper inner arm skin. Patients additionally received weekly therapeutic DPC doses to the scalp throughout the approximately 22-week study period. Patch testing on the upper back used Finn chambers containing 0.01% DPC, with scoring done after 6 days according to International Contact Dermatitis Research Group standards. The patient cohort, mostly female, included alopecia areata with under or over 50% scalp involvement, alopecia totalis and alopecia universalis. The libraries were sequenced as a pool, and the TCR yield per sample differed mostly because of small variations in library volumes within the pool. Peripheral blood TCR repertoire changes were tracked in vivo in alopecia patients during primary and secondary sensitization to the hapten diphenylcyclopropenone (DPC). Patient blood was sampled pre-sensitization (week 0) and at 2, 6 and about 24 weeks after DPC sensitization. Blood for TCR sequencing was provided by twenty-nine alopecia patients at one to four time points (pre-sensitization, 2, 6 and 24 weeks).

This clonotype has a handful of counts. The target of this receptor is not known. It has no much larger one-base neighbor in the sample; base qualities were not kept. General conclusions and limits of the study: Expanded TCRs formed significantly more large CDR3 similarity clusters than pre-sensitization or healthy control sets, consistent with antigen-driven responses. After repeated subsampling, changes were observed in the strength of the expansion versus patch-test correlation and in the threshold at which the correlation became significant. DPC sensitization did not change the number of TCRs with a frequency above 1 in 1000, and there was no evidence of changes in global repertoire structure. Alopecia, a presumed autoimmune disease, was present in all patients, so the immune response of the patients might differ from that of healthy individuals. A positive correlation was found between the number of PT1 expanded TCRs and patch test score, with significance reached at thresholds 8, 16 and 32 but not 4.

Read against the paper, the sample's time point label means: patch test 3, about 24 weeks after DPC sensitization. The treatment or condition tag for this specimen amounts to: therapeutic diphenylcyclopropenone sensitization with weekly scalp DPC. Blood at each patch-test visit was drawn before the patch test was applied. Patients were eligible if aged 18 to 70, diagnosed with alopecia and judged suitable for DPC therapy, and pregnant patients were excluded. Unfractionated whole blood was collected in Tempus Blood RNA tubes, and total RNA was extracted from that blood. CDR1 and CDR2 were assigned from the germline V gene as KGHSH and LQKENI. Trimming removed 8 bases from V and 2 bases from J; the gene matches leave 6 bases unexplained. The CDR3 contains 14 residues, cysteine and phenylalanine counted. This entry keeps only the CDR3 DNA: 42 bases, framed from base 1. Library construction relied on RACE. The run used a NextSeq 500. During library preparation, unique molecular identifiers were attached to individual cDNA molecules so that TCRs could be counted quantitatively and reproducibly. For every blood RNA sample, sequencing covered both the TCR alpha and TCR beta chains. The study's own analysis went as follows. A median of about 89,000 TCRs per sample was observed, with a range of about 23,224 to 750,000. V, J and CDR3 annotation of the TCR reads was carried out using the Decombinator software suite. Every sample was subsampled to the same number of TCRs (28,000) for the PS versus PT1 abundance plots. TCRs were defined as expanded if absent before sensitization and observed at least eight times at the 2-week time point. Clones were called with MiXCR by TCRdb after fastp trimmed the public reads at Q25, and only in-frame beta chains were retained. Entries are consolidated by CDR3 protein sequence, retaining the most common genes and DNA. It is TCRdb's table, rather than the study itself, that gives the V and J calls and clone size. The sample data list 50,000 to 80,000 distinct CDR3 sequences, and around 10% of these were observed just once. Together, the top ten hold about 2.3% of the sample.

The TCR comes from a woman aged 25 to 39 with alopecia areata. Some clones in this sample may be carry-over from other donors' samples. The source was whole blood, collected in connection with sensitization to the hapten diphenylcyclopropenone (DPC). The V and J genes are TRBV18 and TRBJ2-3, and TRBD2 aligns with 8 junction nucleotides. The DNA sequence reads TGTGCCAGCCTTCCGGGAGGGCCCACAGATACGCAGTATTTT. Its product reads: CASLPGGPTDTQYF.